The 2 T cell receptor beta chains presented below share a single source sample, sequenced in a study of blood T cell repertoires in COVID-19. Repertoires were generated with immunoSEQ multiplex PCR, while TCRdb's copy carries only in-frame clones and drops some. The data show hundreds of thousands of clones, roughly nine tenths seen once. Sample: peripheral blood. Receptor source: a woman between 25 and 40 years old with COVID-19, enrolled during active disease.

V is TRBV2 and J is TRBJ1-5, with D possibly TRBD1 on 5 matching bases. In germline, CDR1 is SNHLY, CDR2 FYNNEI. The V end lost 3 bases, the J end lost 6 bases, and 12 bases lay between the germline ends. The CDR3 sequence is 14 residues long. The CDR3 bases are TGTGCCAGCAGTGAGCAGGGCTACATTCAGCCCCAGCATTTT. It yields the protein CASSEQGYIQPQHF.

The rearrangement joins TRBV2 to TRBJ2-3, with TRBD2 as a possible D gene (6 bases). The germline V and J ends were trimmed by 4 bases and 2 bases, with 16 bases remaining between them. This CDR3 has 16 residues. Germline V gives CDR1 SNHLY, CDR2 FYNNEI. CDR3 coding DNA: TGTGCCAGCAGTGGTTCTTTAGCGGCTGTCACAGATACGCAGTATTTT. This translates into CASSGSLAAVTDTQYF.